These 26 T cell receptor beta chains share one sample of origin, sequenced in a study of cytomegalovirus exposure and HLA in healthy donors. PCR primers comprised 60 Vbeta and 13 Jbeta primers. Method: immunoSEQ multiplex PCR; TCRdb's copy keeps in-frame clones and lacks some. The top ten hold 2.4% of the sample, which has about 150,000 clones, 80% to 90% seen once. Material for sequencing was PBMCs. The source is a male donor in good health and CMV-seronegative.

The V and J genes are TRBV2 and TRBJ1-2; D is perhaps TRBD1 (5 bases). The CDR3 runs to 15 residues. CDR1 SNHLY and CDR2 FYNNEI come from the germline V gene. V dropped 0 bases and J dropped 4 bases, with 12 bases sitting between them. In DNA, the CDR3 is TGTGCCAGCAGTGAAGCTGGGGCCCCAGCCTATGGCTACACCTTC. As protein: CASSEAGAPAYGYTF.

V and J are TRBV2 and TRBJ2-3; 10 bases line up with TRBD1. CDR3 size: 15 residues. J was trimmed by 6 bases and V by 8 bases; bases with no gene match: 11. Germline loops: CDR1 SNHLY, CDR2 FYNNEI. DNA of the CDR3: TGTGCCAGCTCGGGTGGGACAGGGGATTGGGATACGCAGTATTTT. Translation gives CASSGGTGDWDTQYF.

This chain uses TRBV5-4 with TRBJ1-2; tentatively, D is TRBD1 (5 bases). The CDR3 runs 14 residues. V dropped 2 bases and J dropped 1 base, with 9 bases sitting between them. Germline V gene sequence: CDR1 SGHNT, CDR2 YYREEE (reference sequence). The CDR3 sequence: CASSFQDSNYGYTF. Written as DNA, the CDR3 is TGTGCCAGCAGCTTTCAAGACAGTAACTATGGCTACACCTTC. The full variable domain, completed using reference TRBV5-4 and TRBJ1-2, is ETGVTQSPTHLIKTRGQQVTLRCSSQSGHNTVSWYQQALGQGPQFIFQYYREEENGRGNFPPRFSGLQFPNYSSELNVNALELDDSALYLCASSFQDSNYGYTFGSGTRLTVV.

V gene TRBV6-5 combines with J gene TRBJ1-2; tentatively, D is TRBD1 (6 bases). Trimming removed 2 bases at V and 0 bases at J, with 7 bases between. Germline CDR1 MNHEY, CDR2 SVGAGI. This CDR3 region has 14 residues. CDR3 in amino acids: CASSYRQANYGYTF. The CDR3 nucleotides read TGTGCCAGCAGTTACAGACAGGCTAACTATGGCTACACCTTC.

Only one count was recorded for this clone. The V gene is TRBV15, the J gene TRBJ2-7, with unresolved D. The CDR3 is 13 amino acids. The germline CDR1 and CDR2 sequences are LNHNV and YYDKDF (reference sequence). Trimming removed 0 bases at V and 2 bases at J, with 5 bases between. Written as DNA, the CDR3 is TGTGCCACCAGCAGAGACAACACCTACGAGCAGTACTTC. Its translation is CATSRDNTYEQYF.

V is TRBV28 and J is TRBJ2-2; weak D call: TRBD1 (5 bases). CDR1 MDHEN and CDR2 SYDVKM come from the germline V gene. The germline V and J ends were trimmed by 2 bases and 0 bases, with 7 bases remaining between them. The CDR3 contains 15 residues. The CDR3 is CASSLPGPNTGELFF. The CDR3 nucleotides read TGTGCCAGCAGTTTACCAGGGCCGAACACCGGGGAGCTGTTTTTT.

This clone was counted only a few times. This rearrangement joins TRBV29-1 to TRBJ2-7; D perhaps matches TRBD1 (5 bases). The germline gives CDR1 SQVTM, CDR2 ANQGSEA. The CDR3 has 13 residues. V was clipped by 2 bases and J by 3 bases, with 11 bases between them. As DNA, the CDR3 is TGCAGCGTTGAACAGGGAAGGGGCTACGAGCAGTACTTC. It is translated as CSVEQGRGYEQYF.

In its sample, this clone was seen a few times. The gene calls are TRBV27 and TRBJ2-7; TRBD1 matches 7 bases. CDR1 is MNHEY and CDR2 is SMNVEV in the germline V gene (reference sequence). V gave up 5 bases and J gave up 0 bases; unmatched junction bases: 13. This CDR3 is 17 amino acids long. The CDR3 nucleotides read TGTGCCAGCAGTCCCAACTTACTGGGACAGAACTCCTACGAGCAGTACTTC. Translation: CASSPNLLGQNSYEQYF.

The rearrangement uses TRBV5-4 and TRBJ1-4; D possibly corresponds to TRBD1 (5 bases). Germline V gene lookup returns CDR1 SGHNT and CDR2 YYREEE (reference sequence). V lost 3 bases and J lost 4, with 10 bases in between. The CDR3 has 14 residues. CDR3 region: CASSYDRVNEKLFF. The CDR3 DNA sequence: TGTGCCAGCAGCTATGACAGAGTTAATGAAAAACTGTTTTTT.

The J gene is TRBJ2-7, the V gene TRBV4-1, with D possibly TRBD1 on 5 matching bases. V was shortened by 1 base and J by 2 bases, with 12 bases between the two germline ends. This CDR3 spans 15 amino acids. CDR1 is MGHRA, CDR2 YSYEKL, per germline. The CDR3 nucleotides are TGCGCCAGCAGCCAAGTGACAGACCCCACCTACGAGCAGTACTTC. Translated: CASSQVTDPTYEQYF.

The CDR3 sequence: CASSLALSSSGGPGEQYF. The CDR3 DNA reads TGTGCCAGCAGCTTAGCCCTCTCTAGTAGCGGGGGGCCGGGGGAGCAGTACTTC. The chain recombines TRBV7-9 with TRBJ2-7, with 10 bases aligning to TRBD2. Germline V gives CDR1 SEHNR, CDR2 FQNEAQ (reference sequence). CDR3 size: 18 residues. V was clipped by 0 bases and J by 7 bases; unmatched bases: 15.

This chain links TRBV9 with TRBJ2-5; a possible D gene is TRBD1 (6 bases). Germline values: CDR1 SGDLS, CDR2 YYNGEE. The V end lost 0 bases, the J end lost 5 bases, and 11 bases lay between the germline ends. CDR3 size: 14 residues. Here the CDR3 reads CASSVAQGPETQYF. CDR3 coding DNA: TGTGCCAGCAGCGTAGCTCAGGGGCCGGAGACCCAGTACTTC. Full variable domain (remainder filled in from reference TRBV9 and TRBJ2-5): DSGVTQTPKHLITATGQRVTLRCSPRSGDLSVYWYQQSLDQGLQFLIQYYNGEERAKGNILERFSAQQFPDLHSELNLSSLELGDSALYFCASSVAQGPETQYFGPGTRLLVL.

The genes are TRBV4-1 and TRBJ1-5; D is unclear. V lost 2 bases, J lost 1 base, and 15 bases lay in between. Per the germline V gene, CDR1 is MGHRA and CDR2 is YSYEKL. The CDR3 has 17 amino acids. CDR3 in DNA: TGCGCCAGCAGCCAAACCCGAGGGTTGGGGAGCAATCAGCCCCAGCATTTT. It specifies CASSQTRGLGSNQPQHF.

The chain carries TRBV11-2 and TRBJ2-1, with D possibly being TRBD2 (6 bases). The germline CDR1 and CDR2 sequences are SGHAT and FQNNGV. Trimming took off 1 base at V and 3 bases at J, with 7 bases between the two ends. The CDR3 has 14 residues. The CDR3, as DNA: TGTGCCAGCAGCTTAGCGGGGGTCTACAATGAGCAGTTCTTC. It codes for CASSLAGVYNEQFF.

The rearrangement links TRBV28 to TRBJ2-7; D is possibly TRBD2 (7 bases). CDR1 and CDR2 (germline): MDHEN, SYDVKM. V gave up 5 bases and J gave up 7 bases, with 18 bases separating them. The CDR3 is 14 residues long. CDR3 protein: CASSGVRGAQEQYF. Written as DNA, the CDR3 is TGTGCCAGCAGTGGGGTTCGGGGGGCGCAGGAGCAGTACTTC.

This sequence joins TRBV19 and TRBJ1-4, with 7 bases fitting TRBD1. Per germline, CDR1 LNHDA and CDR2 SQIVND (reference sequence). After removal of 5 bases from V and 3 bases from J, the junction contained 3 bases not matched to a gene. The CDR3 runs to 14 residues. This chain's CDR3 is CASSWDSSNEKLFF. The CDR3 DNA follows: TGTGCCAGTAGTTGGGACAGTTCTAATGAAAAACTGTTTTTT.

The chain combines TRBV15 with TRBJ2-3, with D possibly TRBD2 on 6 matching bases. Per the germline V gene, CDR1 is LNHNV and CDR2 is YYDKDF (reference sequence). The CDR3 is 12 amino acids. V was clipped by 0 bases and J by 14 bases, with 12 bases between them. The CDR3 DNA reads TGTGCCACCAGCAGAGAAACTAGCCGGATGTATTTT. This translates into CATSRETSRMYF. The complete variable domain, with remaining parts taken from reference TRBV15 and TRBJ2-3, reads DAMVIQNPRYQVTQFGKPVTLSCSQTLNHNVMYWYQQKSSQAPKLLFHYYDKDFNNEADTPDNFQSRRPNTSFCFLDIRSPGLGDTAMYLCATSRETSRMYFGPGTRLTVL.

V gene TRBV27 combines with J gene TRBJ2-1; 9 bases are a match to TRBD2. V lost 4 bases to trimming and J lost 6 bases; unmatched junction nucleotides: 7. CDR1 MNHEY and CDR2 SMNVEV come from the germline V gene (reference sequence). The CDR3 totals 15 residues. Here the CDR3 reads CASSSTRGGGNEQFF. DNA of the CDR3: TGTGCCAGCAGTTCGACGCGGGGGGGCGGCAATGAGCAGTTCTTC.

The gene calls are TRBV15 and TRBJ2-4, with 7 positions matching TRBD1. CDR1 and CDR2 from the germline V gene are LNHNV and YYDKDF (reference sequence). V was clipped by 5 bases and J by 0 bases; unmatched bases: 7. The CDR3 is 16 residues long. The CDR3 DNA is TGTGCCACCAGCGGGCAACAGGGGTTAGCCAAAAACATTCAGTACTTC. It translates to CATSGQQGLAKNIQYF.

This clone has only one observation. The rearrangement uses TRBV7-3 and TRBJ1-1, with 8 nucleotides matching TRBD1. The trim removed 3 bases at V and 5 bases at J, leaving 5 bases unmatched. CDR3 size: 14 residues. Per germline, CDR1 SGHTA and CDR2 FQGTGA. Here the CDR3 reads CASSFTGGGTEAFF. The CDR3, as DNA: TGTGCCAGCAGCTTCACAGGGGGGGGAACTGAAGCTTTCTTT.

This chain joins TRBV19 and TRBJ2-7, with 7 bases matching TRBD1. Germline V gene lookup returns CDR1 LNHDA and CDR2 SQIVND (reference sequence). V lost 4 bases and J lost 2; bases outside the gene matches: 2. The CDR3 sequence is 13 residues long. The chain's CDR3 is CASSRQGPYEQYF. CDR3 sequence (DNA): TGTGCCAGTAGTAGACAGGGCCCCTACGAGCAGTACTTC.

The V call is TRBV4-2, the J call TRBJ1-2, with a tentative D call TRBD1 (6 bases). The CDR3 runs to 15 residues. The germline gives CDR1 LGHNA, CDR2 YNFKEQ. Between the trimmed V and J ends, which lost 2 bases and 7 bases, there was a span of 17 bases. Written as DNA, the CDR3 is TGTGCCAGCAGCCAAACAGGGAACGGTATCTGTGGCTACACCTTC. Protein product: CASSQTGNGICGYTF.

The rearrangement joins TRBV28 to TRBJ2-3; no firm D call. Per germline, CDR1 MDHEN and CDR2 SYDVKM. This CDR3 comprises 13 residues. Trimming pared 2 bases from V and 1 base from J, leaving 4 bases between. CDR3 in amino acids: CASSLRGTDTQYF. Here the CDR3 DNA reads TGTGCCAGCAGTTTAAGAGGCACAGATACGCAGTATTTT. Based on the CDR3 plus reference TRBV28 and TRBJ2-3, the full variable domain is DVKVTQSSRYLVKRTGEKVFLECVQDMDHENMFWYRQDPGLGLRLIYFSYDVKMKEKGDIPEGYSVSREKKERFSLILESASTNQTSMYLCASSLRGTDTQYFGPGTRLTVL.

The CDR3 here is CASSRRAGSNQPQHF. The CDR3 nucleotides read TGTGCCAGCAGCCGCCGGGCGGGTAGCAATCAGCCCCAGCATTTT. This chain joins TRBV28 and TRBJ1-5; D unclear. The germline CDR1 and CDR2 sequences are MDHEN and SYDVKM. CDR3 length equals 15 residues. V lost 6 bases to trimming and J lost 0 bases, with 12 bases between them.

The chain has TRBV5-1 and TRBJ1-1, with D perhaps matching TRBD1 (6 bases). Looked up from germline, CDR1 is SGHRS and CDR2 is YFSETQ. The CDR3 sequence is 17 residues long. The V and J ends lost 0 bases and 2 bases respectively, with 17 bases between them. CDR3 region: CASSLDAGEGVNTEAFF. CDR3 DNA: TGCGCCAGCAGCTTGGATGCAGGGGAGGGAGTAAACACTGAAGCTTTCTTT.

This clone has just a few counts. The genes are TRBV6-5 and TRBJ1-5; TRBD1 might be the D (6 bases). V was clipped by 5 bases and J by 9 bases, with 14 bases between them. Germline V lookup: CDR1 MNHEY, CDR2 SVGAGI. This CDR3 spans 13 amino acids. In DNA, the CDR3 is TGTGCCAGCAGTCTGGGACATGGAGGGCCCCAGCATTTT. Translation gives CASSLGHGGPQHF.